This T cell receptor (beta chain) was found in a study of T cell responses to AZD1222 COVID-19 vaccine. General study results and limits: Reports indicate that nearly half of spike-specific TCRs are directed at unmutated variant regions. White British ancestry dominated among donors, who included more females, and clonal diversity was possibly underestimated. Repertoire samples came only from after the peak T cell response. Dominant at 160-218 and 743-854, vaccine-associated CD4 TCRs also spanned spike.

Produced via immunoSEQ multiplex PCR; TCRdb's table is partial and in-frame only. There are about 110,000 clones in the sample; approximately 86% occur only once, and 9.5% to 15% lies in the top ten. This clone was observed a handful of times. Its antigen is unknown. The length of the CDR3 is 13 residues. The J segment lost 4 bases and the V segment lost 6 bases, leaving 5 bases of the junction unmatched. Germline V CDR1 and CDR2: MNHEY, SVGAGI. The clonotype comes from an adult in good health. Specimen: peripheral blood, collected on day 0 of MenACWY control vaccination. This chain links TRBV6-5 with TRBJ2-7; 8 positions match TRBD1. The CDR3 spells CASRGTGVYEQYF. CDR3 nucleotides: TGTGCCAGCAGGGGGACAGGAGTATACGAGCAGTACTTC.